These 25 T cell receptor beta chains were sequenced from one sample in a study of control samples from healthy donors and cancer patients. The assay was immunoSEQ multiplex PCR, and TCRdb's table has in-frame clones only and misses some. The repertoire holds some 74,000 clones, less than 95% seen once, with under 3.5% in the top ten. Sequencing was performed on blood. The receptors derive from a woman in her thirties in good health.

The J gene is TRBJ1-1, the V gene TRBV29-1; 7 nucleotides match TRBD1. Germline CDR1 and CDR2: SQVTM and ANQGSEA. The CDR3 runs to 13 residues. The ends lost 7 bases at V and 2 bases at J; junction bases unmatched: 7. The CDR3 protein is CSATGQANTEAFF. The DNA for the CDR3 is TGCAGCGCCACCGGACAGGCCAACACTGAAGCTTTCTTT.

The chain recombines TRBV7-3 with TRBJ2-1; no definite D call. The CDR3 extends over 15 amino acids. V dropped 1 base and J dropped 9 bases, with 16 bases sitting between them. Germline V lookup: CDR1 SGHTA, CDR2 FQGTGA. The CDR3 loop reads CASSLMGAKDGEQFF. As DNA, the CDR3 is TGTGCCAGCAGCTTAATGGGTGCAAAGGACGGTGAGCAGTTCTTC.

V gene TRBV6-1 combines with J gene TRBJ1-2; a possible D gene is TRBD1 (5 bases). The CDR3 totals 14 residues. CDR1 MNHNS and CDR2 SASEGT come from the germline V gene. Trimming cost V 0 bases and J 5 bases, with 10 bases left between them. The CDR3 region is CASSEAADSYGYTF. CDR3 nucleotides: TGTGCCAGCAGTGAAGCCGCCGACAGTTATGGCTACACCTTC.

CDR3 amino acids: CASSILTGGYTF. CDR3 DNA sequence: TGTGCCAGTAGTATTCTGACAGGTGGCTACACCTTC. The V call is TRBV19, the J call TRBJ1-2; D possibly corresponds to TRBD1 (6 bases). V lost 3 bases to trimming and J lost 7 bases, with 9 bases between them. Germline loops: CDR1 LNHDA, CDR2 SQIVND (reference sequence). CDR3 size: 12 residues.

The genes are TRBV5-1 and TRBJ1-6; D is perhaps TRBD1 (5 bases). Germline CDR1 reads SGHRS; CDR2 reads YFSETQ. The CDR3 extends over 13 amino acids. With 6 bases removed from V and 9 bases from J, the gap between germline ends came to 13 bases. The CDR3 DNA reads TGCGCCAGCATGTTGGGGGAGACTTCACCCCTCCACTTT. Protein sequence: CASMLGETSPLHF.

The CDR3 is CASRMIQGLSEKLFF. The DNA of the CDR3 is TGTGCCAGCAGGATGATACAGGGGCTGAGTGAAAAACTGTTTTTT. The genes are TRBV2 and TRBJ1-4; 7 bases line up with TRBD1. Germline CDR1 SNHLY, CDR2 FYNNEI. The CDR3 is 15 residues long. V lost 6 bases and J lost 7; bases outside the gene matches: 11.

The rearrangement links TRBV19 to TRBJ2-7; 9 bases agree with TRBD1. V dropped 6 bases and J dropped 3; count of bases not matched to a gene: 3. CDR1 and CDR2 from the germline V gene are LNHDA and SQIVND (reference sequence). The CDR3 is made up of 13 amino acids. The CDR3 spells CASSRDRDYEQYF. Here the CDR3 DNA reads TGTGCCAGTAGCCGGGACAGGGACTACGAGCAGTACTTC. Together with reference TRBV19 and TRBJ2-7, the CDR3 gives the full variable domain: DGGITQSPKYLFRKEGQNVTLSCEQNLNHDAMYWYRQDPGQGLRLIYYSQIVNDFQKGDIAEGYSVSREKKESFPLTVTSAQKNPTAFYLCASSRDRDYEQYFGPGTRLTVT.

The chain joins TRBV10-3 to TRBJ1-1; maybe TRBD1 (6 bases). CDR1 ENHRY and CDR2 SYGVKD come from the germline V gene. The CDR3 totals 16 residues. V lost 2 bases, J lost 3 bases, and 16 bases lay in between. The chain's CDR3 is CAISEPEGRGDTEAFF. In DNA, the CDR3 is TGTGCCATCAGTGAGCCCGAGGGCAGGGGAGACACTGAAGCTTTCTTT.

The CDR3 loop reads CASSFKGSTNEKLFF. In DNA, the CDR3 is TGTGCCAGCAGCTTCAAGGGGTCAACTAATGAAAAACTGTTTTTT. This sequence joins TRBV7-2 and TRBJ1-4; the D gene is possibly TRBD1 (5 bases). Trimming pared 3 bases from V and 0 bases from J, leaving 8 bases between. Germline-derived CDR1 and CDR2 are SGHTA and FQGNSA. The CDR3 covers 15 residues.

The chain combines TRBV7-3 with TRBJ2-6, with 8 bases aligning to TRBD1. The CDR3 runs to 20 residues. J gave up 3 bases and V 2 bases, and 15 bases lay outside the gene matches. Germline lookup yields CDR1 SGHTA and CDR2 FQGTGA. CDR3 region: CASSLSPSTGTGGGANVLTF. CDR3 bases: TGTGCCAGCAGCTTATCCCCTTCCACCGGGACAGGTGGTGGGGCCAACGTCCTGACTTTC.

The rearrangement uses TRBV5-4 and TRBJ1-2; no firm D call. CDR3 length: 14 amino acids. V shed 5 bases and J shed 6 bases, with 17 bases lying between them. CDR1 and CDR2 (germline): SGHNT, YYREEE (reference sequence). CDR3 nucleotide sequence: TGTGCCAGCAGTCCCGACCAGTATTCACATGGCTACACCTTC. Its translation: CASSPDQYSHGYTF.

The chain employs TRBV15 and TRBJ1-6; D is ambiguous. The CDR3 covers 17 residues. Germline CDR1 reads LNHNV; CDR2 reads YYDKDF (reference sequence). Between the trimmed V and J ends, which lost 1 base and 0 bases, there was a span of 10 bases. The chain's CDR3 is CATSRGLTDSYNSPLHF. The CDR3 nucleotides are TGTGCCACCAGCAGAGGCCTTACTGACTCCTATAATTCACCCCTCCACTTT. The full variable domain, in which reference TRBV15 and TRBJ1-6 provide the parts outside the CDR3, is DAMVIQNPRYQVTQFGKPVTLSCSQTLNHNVMYWYQQKSSQAPKLLFHYYDKDFNNEADTPDNFQSRRPNTSFCFLDIRSPGLGDTAMYLCATSRGLTDSYNSPLHFGNGTRLTVT.

The chain has TRBV12-3 or TRBV12-4 and TRBJ1-2, with a weak D call TRBD1 (6 bases). The V end lost 6 bases, the J end lost 4 bases, and 12 bases lay between the germline ends. The CDR3 runs to 13 residues. The CDR3 loop is CASSIGGSYGYTF. DNA of the CDR3: TGTGCCAGCAGCATAGGGGGGAGCTATGGCTACACCTTC.

The chain couples TRBV5-5 to TRBJ2-1; D unclear. The germline gives CDR1 SGHKS, CDR2 YYEKEE (reference sequence). Trimming took 5 bases from V and 7 from J, leaving 13 bases between them. The CDR3 extends over 13 amino acids. The CDR3 coding sequence is TGTGCCAGCAGTGGGAATCAGCGTAATGAGCAGTTCTTC. It is translated as CASSGNQRNEQFF.

The chain is built from TRBV9 and TRBJ2-3, with 8 bases that match TRBD2. The CDR3 is 14 amino acids. Germline V gives CDR1 SGDLS, CDR2 YYNGEE. V was clipped by 3 bases and J by 9 bases; unmatched bases: 9. In DNA, the CDR3 is TGTGCCAGCAGCGCCTCAGATAGCGGGGCCACGCAGTATTTT. Translating it yields CASSASDSGATQYF.

J is TRBJ2-2 and V is TRBV30; the match to TRBD2 covers 8 bases. The V segment lost 0 bases and the J segment 3 bases; nucleotides outside the gene matches: 3. Germline CDR1 is GTSNPN and CDR2 is SVGIG (reference sequence). The CDR3 consists of 15 residues. The CDR3 DNA reads as TGTGCCTGGAGTGTCGGGAGGGGATACACCGGGGAGCTGTTTTTT. Translation gives CAWSVGRGYTGELFF.

The chain carries TRBV18 and TRBJ2-7, with 14 bases lining up with TRBD2. This CDR3 region has 18 residues. Germline loops: CDR1 KGHSH, CDR2 LQKENI. Germline trimming cut 3 bases from V and 5 bases from J; bases unmatched to any gene: 12. The CDR3 nucleotides are TGTGCCAGCTCACCTAAGTCGACTAGCGGGGGGGCCTTCCACGAGCAGTACTTC. Translation: CASSPKSTSGGAFHEQYF.

The CDR3 sequence is CASSVLQRNTGELFF. The DNA of the CDR3 is TGTGCCAGCAGTGTATTGCAGAGAAACACCGGGGAGCTGTTTTTT. The gene calls are TRBV2 and TRBJ2-2, with D unclear. The V gene lost 4 bases and the J gene lost 2 bases, with 11 bases spanning the gap. This CDR3 is 15 amino acids long. Germline V CDR1 and CDR2: SNHLY, FYNNEI.

The chain carries TRBV2 and TRBJ1-2, with TRBD1 identical over 8 bases. The CDR3 extends over 13 amino acids. Germline V CDR1 and CDR2: SNHLY, FYNNEI. V lost 6 bases to trimming and J lost 6 bases; unmatched junction nucleotides: 6. For the CDR3, the DNA is TGTGCCAGCAGGGTGGGACAGGTTGATGGCTACACCTTC. Its translation: CASRVGQVDGYTF. The full variable domain, with the rest looked up from reference TRBV2 and TRBJ1-2, is EPEVTQTPSHQVTQMGQEVILRCVPISNHLYFYWYRQILGQKVEFLVSFYNNEISEKSEIFDDQFSVERPDGSNFTLKIRSTKLEDSAMYFCASRVGQVDGYTFGSGTRLTVV.

This clone was observed a single time. An end of the junction differs from the germline gene, which may be a read error. The rearrangement links TRBV2 to TRBJ1-5; 7 nucleotides line up with TRBD1. The CDR3 runs 12 residues. Germline CDR1 reads SNHLY; CDR2 reads FYNNEI. CDR3 loop: CASSDTTGILNF. The CDR3 DNA reads TGTGCCAGCAGTGATACGACAGGGATTTTGAATTTT.

The rearrangement joins TRBV3-1 (or the pseudogene TRBV3-2) to TRBJ2-1; 9 nucleotides align to TRBD1. The CDR3 extends over 16 amino acids. CDR1 is LGHDT, CDR2 YNNKEL, per germline (reference sequence). V shed 2 bases, J shed 7 bases, and the junction held 9 bases outside the gene matches. CDR3 residues: CASSQKGQGTKNEQFF. CDR3 nucleotides: TGTGCCAGCAGCCAAAAAGGACAGGGGACGAAAAATGAGCAGTTCTTC.

The chain couples TRBV12-3 or TRBV12-4 to TRBJ1-1, with no clear D. The CDR3 is 13 residues long. Trimming shortened V by 3 bases and J by 8 bases, and 13 bases separated the two germline ends. CDR3 residues: CASSFRRLREAFF. The DNA for the CDR3 is TGTGCCAGCAGTTTCCGCCGGCTCCGGGAAGCTTTCTTT.

The chain is built from TRBV5-6 and TRBJ1-6, with D maybe TRBD1 (5 bases). The V gene lost 5 bases and the J gene lost 12 bases, with 21 bases spanning the gap. The CDR3 is made up of 15 amino acids. The germline CDR1 and CDR2 sequences are SGHDT and YYEEEE. In DNA, the CDR3 is TGTGCCAGCAGGTCCGGCACAGGACTCCTTAAACCCCTCCACTTT. Translated: CASRSGTGLLKPLHF. Drawing the rest from reference TRBV5-6 and TRBJ1-6, the complete variable domain is DAGVTQSPTHLIKTRGQQVTLRCSPKSGHDTVSWYQQALGQGPQFIFQYYEEEERQRGNFPDRFSGHQFPNYSSELNVNALLLGDSALYLCASRSGTGLLKPLHFGNGTRLTVT.

The V and J genes are TRBV5-1 and TRBJ1-1; D not resolved. Between the trimmed V and J ends, which lost 6 bases and 6 bases, there was a span of 9 bases. The CDR3 runs to 11 residues. Germline CDR1 SGHRS, CDR2 YFSETQ. The CDR3 protein is CASILGAEAFF. CDR3 DNA sequence: TGCGCCAGCATCCTAGGCGCTGAAGCTTTCTTT. Together with reference TRBV5-1 and TRBJ1-1, the CDR3 gives the full variable domain: KAGVTQTPRYLIKTRGQQVTLSCSPISGHRSVSWYQQTPGQGLQFLFEYFSETQRNKGNFPGRFSGRQFSNSRSEMNVSTLELGDSALYLCASILGAEAFFGQGTRLTVV.

The gene calls are TRBV4-1 and TRBJ1-6; 7 bases map to TRBD1. V trimming: 4 bases; J trimming: 8 bases; junction bases outside the gene matches: 11. In germline, CDR1 is MGHRA, CDR2 YSYEKL. This CDR3 has 16 residues. CDR3: CASSPIGRDSYSPLHF. The CDR3 coding sequence is TGCGCCAGCAGCCCGATCGGAAGGGACAGTTATTCACCCCTCCACTTT.